Listed below are T cell receptor beta chains from one sample, sequenced in a study of neoadjuvant anti-PD-1 for oral cavity cancer. Using immunoSEQ multiplex PCR, the repertoire was profiled, and TCRdb retains in-frame clones only, with some absent. The profile shows about 61,000 clones, approximately 80% of them singletons. Sequencing used PBMCs, obtained before nivolumab (anti-PD-1) treatment. The receptors here all came from a person aged 40-85 years with oral cavity squamous cell carcinoma. CDR3s include the opening cysteine and the closing phenylalanine or tryptophan. The D gene is left open where the match is weak. Some rows have no size entry. The others give once, few or many, or a class for an expanded clone.

J gene: TRBJ1-2
clone size: NA
V gene: TRBV5-1
D gene: NA
CDR3 protein: CASSLSAGDGYTF
CDR3 DNA: TGCGCCAGCAGCTTGTCTGCGGGGGATGGCTACACCTTC

J gene: TRBJ1-1
clone size: NA
V gene: TRBV6-5
D gene: NA
CDR3 protein: CASEGHLNTEAFF
CDR3 DNA: TGTGCCAGCGAGGGACACTTGAACACTGAAGCTTTCTTT

J gene: TRBJ2-2
clone size: few
V gene: TRBV5-1
D gene: NA
CDR3 protein: CASSFSTYMGSNTGELFF
CDR3 DNA: TGCGCCAGCAGCTTTAGCACTTACATGGGGTCGAACACCGGGGAGCTGTTTTTT

J gene: TRBJ1-1
clone size: NA
V gene: TRBV5-1
D gene: NA
CDR3 protein: CASSLANTGEAFF
CDR3 DNA: TGCGCCAGCAGCTTGGCGAATACAGGAGAAGCTTTCTTT

J gene: TRBJ1-5
clone size: NA
V gene: TRBV5-1
D gene: NA
CDR3 protein: CASSAGGYSNQPQHF
CDR3 DNA: TGCGCCAGCAGCGCCGGGGGTTATAGCAATCAGCCCCAGCATTTT

J gene: TRBJ1-1
clone size: NA
V gene: TRBV7-8
D gene: NA
CDR3 protein: CASSFPAKGVNTEAFF
CDR3 DNA: TGTGCCAGCAGCTTCCCGGCGAAGGGTGTGAACACTGAAGCTTTCTTT

J gene: TRBJ1-6
clone size: NA
V gene: TRBV5-1
D gene: TRBD1
CDR3 protein: CASSPGQHNSPLHF
CDR3 DNA: TGCGCCAGCAGCCCGGGACAGCATAATTCACCCCTCCACTTT

J gene: TRBJ1-6
clone size: NA
V gene: TRBV27
D gene: NA
CDR3 protein: CASSFGVDYNSPLHF
CDR3 DNA: TGTGCCAGCAGTTTTGGTGTAGACTATAATTCACCCCTCCACTTT

J gene: TRBJ1-4
clone size: NA
V gene: TRBV7-9
D gene: NA
CDR3 protein: CASSRRTQPNEKLFF
CDR3 DNA: TGTGCCAGCAGCCGGAGGACGCAGCCTAATGAAAAACTGTTTTTT

J gene: TRBJ2-1
clone size: NA
V gene: TRBV5-1
D gene: TRBD2
CDR3 protein: CASSLGSGLYNEQFF
CDR3 DNA: TGCGCCAGCAGCTTGGGTAGCGGGCTCTACAATGAGCAGTTCTTC

J gene: TRBJ1-1
clone size: NA
V gene: TRBV7-2
D gene: NA
CDR3 protein: CASTPGGVRNTEAFF
CDR3 DNA: TGTGCCAGCACCCCTGGGGGGGTGAGGAACACTGAAGCTTTCTTT

J gene: TRBJ1-3
clone size: NA
V gene: TRBV10-3
D gene: NA
CDR3 protein: CAIREIASGNTIYF
CDR3 DNA: TGTGCCATCAGAGAGATTGCCTCTGGAAACACCATATATTTT

J gene: TRBJ2-3
clone size: NA
V gene: TRBV5-4
D gene: TRBD1
CDR3 protein: CASSLDPDREDTQYF
CDR3 DNA: TGTGCCAGCAGCTTGGACCCCGACAGGGAAGATACGCAGTATTTT

J gene: TRBJ1-2
clone size: NA
V gene: TRBV27
D gene: NA
CDR3 protein: CASSLSRGVYYGYTF
CDR3 DNA: TGTGCCAGCAGTTTATCGCGGGGGGTGTACTATGGCTACACCTTC

J gene: TRBJ2-3
clone size: NA
V gene: TRBV7-9
D gene: NA
CDR3 protein: CASSPAANGRDTQYF
CDR3 DNA: TGTGCCAGCAGCCCGGCTGCTAACGGGCGGGATACGCAGTATTTT

J gene: TRBJ2-7
clone size: NA
V gene: TRBV6-6
D gene: NA
CDR3 protein: CASSYLKNHEQYF
CDR3 DNA: TGTGCCAGCAGTTATTTGAAGAATCACGAGCAGTACTTC

J gene: TRBJ2-6
clone size: NA
V gene: TRBV5-6
D gene: TRBD2
CDR3 protein: CASSLYVSGRSGANVLTF
CDR3 DNA: TGTGCCAGCAGCTTGTATGTTAGCGGGAGGTCTGGGGCCAACGTCCTGACTTTC

J gene: TRBJ2-7
clone size: NA
V gene: TRBV18
D gene: NA
CDR3 protein: CASSGQGGDEQYF
CDR3 DNA: TGTGCCAGCTCCGGACAGGGAGGGGACGAGCAGTACTTC

J gene: TRBJ2-1
clone size: NA
V gene: TRBV19
D gene: TRBD1
CDR3 protein: CASRGTGMGNEQFF
CDR3 DNA: TGTGCCAGTAGGGGGACAGGGATGGGCAATGAGCAGTTCTTC

J gene: TRBJ2-7
clone size: NA
V gene: TRBV7-2
D gene: NA
CDR3 protein: CASSLKGREALIYEQYF
CDR3 DNA: TGTGCCAGCAGCTTAAAGGGCAGGGAAGCGTTAATCTACGAGCAGTACTTC

J gene: TRBJ2-1
clone size: few
V gene: TRBV29-1
D gene: TRBD2
CDR3 protein: CSVELAGVSKFF
CDR3 DNA: TGCAGCGTTGAATTAGCGGGAGTTTCGAAGTTCTTC

J gene: TRBJ1-5
clone size: NA
V gene: TRBV7-2
D gene: NA
CDR3 protein: CASSLGQLNQPQHF
CDR3 DNA: TGTGCCAGCAGCTTAGGGCAGCTCAATCAGCCCCAGCATTTT

J gene: TRBJ1-2
clone size: NA
V gene: TRBV5-1
D gene: TRBD1
CDR3 protein: CASSLGQGVDGYTF
CDR3 DNA: TGCGCCAGCAGCTTGGGACAGGGGGTCGATGGCTACACCTTC

J gene: TRBJ1-2
clone size: NA
V gene: TRBV30
D gene: TRBD1
CDR3 protein: CAWRGRTGTNYGYTF
CDR3 DNA: TGTGCCTGGAGGGGGAGGACAGGGACCAACTATGGCTACACCTTC

J gene: TRBJ1-1
clone size: NA
V gene: TRBV10-3
D gene: NA
CDR3 protein: CAISESSWNTEAFF
CDR3 DNA: TGTGCCATCAGTGAGTCGAGTTGGAACACTGAAGCTTTCTTT

J gene: TRBJ1-5
clone size: NA
V gene: TRBV6-5
D gene: NA
CDR3 protein: CASSYGGSNQPQHF
CDR3 DNA: TGTGCCAGCAGTTACGGAGGAAGCAATCAGCCCCAGCATTTT

J gene: TRBJ2-1
clone size: few
V gene: TRBV2
D gene: NA
CDR3 protein: CASSEGGPLYNEQFF
CDR3 DNA: TGTGCCAGCAGTGAAGGGGGACCCCTCTACAATGAGCAGTTCTTC

J gene: TRBJ2-2
clone size: NA
V gene: TRBV9
D gene: NA
CDR3 protein: CASSVVSPGVAGELFF
CDR3 DNA: TGTGCCAGCAGCGTAGTTTCGCCGGGGGTGGCCGGGGAGCTGTTTTTT

J gene: TRBJ2-7
clone size: NA
V gene: TRBV9
D gene: NA
CDR3 protein: CASSVALSGPYEQYF
CDR3 DNA: TGTGCCAGCAGCGTAGCCCTTAGCGGCCCCTACGAGCAGTACTTC

J gene: TRBJ2-7
clone size: NA
V gene: TRBV27
D gene: TRBD1
CDR3 protein: CASSPWDRGRPYEQYF
CDR3 DNA: TGTGCCAGCAGTCCATGGGACAGGGGGCGCCCCTACGAGCAGTACTTC

J gene: TRBJ2-7
clone size: NA
V gene: TRBV29-1
D gene: NA
CDR3 protein: CSVRDTAYEQYF
CDR3 DNA: TGCAGCGTTAGGGACACAGCCTACGAGCAGTACTTC

J gene: TRBJ2-1
clone size: NA
V gene: TRBV6-5
D gene: TRBD1
CDR3 protein: CASSYTGTGYNEQFF
CDR3 DNA: TGTGCCAGCAGTTACACCGGGACAGGGTACAATGAGCAGTTCTTC

J gene: TRBJ2-5
clone size: NA
V gene: TRBV7-3
D gene: TRBD1
CDR3 protein: CASSLDSDRKETQYF
CDR3 DNA: TGTGCCAGCAGCTTAGATTCGGACAGGAAAGAGACCCAGTACTTC

J gene: TRBJ2-1
clone size: NA
V gene: TRBV14
D gene: NA
CDR3 protein: CASSQQAVTFGEQFF
CDR3 DNA: TGTGCCAGCAGCCAGCAGGCTGTCACCTTCGGGGAGCAGTTCTTC

J gene: TRBJ1-2
clone size: NA
V gene: TRBV5-6
D gene: TRBD1
CDR3 protein: CASSYDREYGYTF
CDR3 DNA: TGTGCCAGCAGCTACGACAGGGAGTATGGCTACACCTTC

J gene: TRBJ1-4
clone size: NA
V gene: TRBV29-1
D gene: TRBD1
CDR3 protein: CSVEGTGHEKLFF
CDR3 DNA: TGCAGCGTTGAGGGGACAGGGCATGAAAAACTGTTTTTT

J gene: TRBJ1-5
clone size: medium-sized
V gene: TRBV13
D gene: NA
CDR3 protein: CASGERVLNF
CDR3 DNA: TGTGCCAGCGGGGAAAGGGTCCTCAATTTT

J gene: TRBJ1-1
clone size: NA
V gene: TRBV19
D gene: NA
CDR3 protein: CASSMAGVNTEAFF
CDR3 DNA: TGTGCCAGTAGTATGGCCGGGGTGAACACTGAAGCTTTCTTT

J gene: TRBJ1-4
clone size: NA
V gene: TRBV7-9
D gene: TRBD1
CDR3 protein: CASSLAPTGSNEKLFF
CDR3 DNA: TGTGCCAGCAGCTTAGCCCCGACAGGGTCTAATGAAAAACTGTTTTTT

J gene: TRBJ2-7
clone size: NA
V gene: TRBV7-2
D gene: NA
CDR3 protein: CASSPSYEQYF
CDR3 DNA: TGTGCCAGCAGCCCTTCCTACGAGCAGTACTTC

J gene: TRBJ1-2
clone size: NA
V gene: TRBV10-3
D gene: TRBD1
CDR3 protein: CAILRQGRVHGYTF
CDR3 DNA: TGTGCCATCCTCCGACAGGGGAGAGTCCATGGCTACACCTTC

J gene: TRBJ2-1
clone size: NA
V gene: TRBV5-1
D gene: TRBD1
CDR3 protein: CASSSGQGYNEQFF
CDR3 DNA: TGCGCCAGCAGCTCGGGACAGGGGTACAATGAGCAGTTCTTC

J gene: TRBJ2-1
clone size: NA
V gene: TRBV10-2
D gene: TRBD2
CDR3 protein: CASRGTSGGSEFF
CDR3 DNA: TGCGCCAGCAGGGGGACTAGCGGGGGTTCGGAGTTCTTC

J gene: TRBJ1-2
clone size: once
V gene: TRBV27
D gene: TRBD1
CDR3 protein: CASSLWVWGTGVWGYTF
CDR3 DNA: TGTGCCAGCAGTTTATGGGTTTGGGGGACAGGGGTTTGGGGCTACACCTTC

J gene: TRBJ2-5
clone size: NA
V gene: TRBV5-4
D gene: TRBD2
CDR3 protein: CASGPGGTRAETQYF
CDR3 DNA: TGTGCCAGCGGACCAGGTGGGACTAGAGCCGAGACCCAGTACTTC

J gene: TRBJ2-2
clone size: NA
V gene: TRBV5-1
D gene: TRBD2
CDR3 protein: CASSWTSGATGELFF
CDR3 DNA: TGCGCCAGCAGCTGGACTAGCGGAGCCACCGGGGAGCTGTTTTTT

J gene: TRBJ1-1
clone size: NA
V gene: TRBV14
D gene: NA
CDR3 protein: CASSRLGGNTEAFF
CDR3 DNA: TGTGCCAGCAGCCGCTTAGGGGGGAACACTGAAGCTTTCTTT

J gene: TRBJ1-2
clone size: once
V gene: TRBV28
D gene: NA
CDR3 protein: CASSLLKRTNYGYTF
CDR3 DNA: TGTGCCAGCAGCCTCCTTAAGAGGACTAACTATGGCTACACCTTC

J gene: TRBJ1-3
clone size: NA
V gene: TRBV6-1
D gene: NA
CDR3 protein: CASSEEGGLTSGNTIYF
CDR3 DNA: TGTGCCAGCAGTGAAGAAGGGGGACTTACCTCTGGAAACACCATATATTTT

J gene: TRBJ2-7
clone size: NA
V gene: TRBV4-2
D gene: TRBD2
CDR3 protein: CASSLQLATGTSGRIYEQYF
CDR3 DNA: TGTGCCAGCAGCCTCCAACTTGCAACCGGGACTAGCGGGAGAATCTACGAGCAGTACTTC

J gene: TRBJ2-2
clone size: NA
V gene: TRBV5-1
D gene: TRBD2
CDR3 protein: CASSLVASGANTGELFF
CDR3 DNA: TGCGCCAGCAGCTTGGTGGCTAGCGGAGCGAACACCGGGGAGCTGTTTTTT

J gene: TRBJ2-1
clone size: NA
V gene: TRBV5-1
D gene: TRBD1
CDR3 protein: CASSKGQGAGEQFF
CDR3 DNA: TGCGCCAGCAGCAAGGGACAGGGGGCGGGTGAGCAGTTCTTC

J gene: TRBJ1-5
clone size: NA
V gene: TRBV2
D gene: NA
CDR3 protein: CASNTVNQPQHF
CDR3 DNA: TGTGCCAGCAATACGGTTAATCAGCCCCAGCATTTT

J gene: TRBJ1-2
clone size: NA
V gene: TRBV5-6
D gene: NA
CDR3 protein: CASSLSAGGYTF
CDR3 DNA: TGTGCCAGCAGCTTGTCGGCAGGCGGCTACACCTTC